These T cell receptor beta chains were read from a single sample in a study of T cell changes during pregnancy in multiple sclerosis. Produced via immunoSEQ multiplex PCR; TCRdb's table is partial and in-frame only. This table has about 58,000 clones, 93% appearing once. The sample was CD8+ T cells from peripheral blood mononuclear cells, taken in the second trimester of pregnancy. These receptors all stem from a female donor with multiple sclerosis, enrolled in a pregnancy study. The CDR3 runs from the conserved cysteine through the conserved F or W. The D gene is left open where the match is weak. Only part of the rows carry a size: once, few, many, or a class if the clone is expanded.

clone_size: -; v_call: TRBV4-1; d_call: TRBD1; j_call: TRBJ2-7; cdr3_nt: TGCGCCAGCAGCCAAGATAGGGACAGCTACGAGCAGTACTTC; cdr3_aa: CASSQDRDSYEQYF
clone_size: -; v_call: TRBV27; d_call: -; j_call: TRBJ1-2; cdr3_nt: TGTGCCAGCAGTTTATCGACCGGGGTCCCTTATGGCTACACCTTC; cdr3_aa: CASSLSTGVPYGYTF
clone_size: -; v_call: TRBV2; d_call: TRBD1; j_call: TRBJ1-1; cdr3_nt: TGTGCCAGCAGTGCTGACAGGGGAGACAGCGACCGCTTTAACACTGAAGCTTTCTTT; cdr3_aa: CASSADRGDSDRFNTEAFF
clone_size: once; v_call: TRBV5-1; d_call: TRBD2; j_call: TRBJ2-3; cdr3_nt: TGCGCCAGCAGCCCTGGGACTAGCGGGGGGTTACGGATCACAGATACGCAGTATTTT; cdr3_aa: CASSPGTSGGLRITDTQYF
clone_size: -; v_call: TRBV28; d_call: TRBD2; j_call: TRBJ2-3; cdr3_nt: TGTGCCAGCAGTTCCTTAGCGGGAGGGTCGACAGATACGCAGTATTTT; cdr3_aa: CASSSLAGGSTDTQYF
clone_size: -; v_call: TRBV19; d_call: -; j_call: TRBJ1-1; cdr3_nt: TGTGCCAGTAGTATTGGGAGGGCCTCGAGGACTGAAGCTTTCTTT; cdr3_aa: CASSIGRASRTEAFF
clone_size: -; v_call: TRBV2; d_call: -; j_call: TRBJ2-2; cdr3_nt: TGTGCCAGAGTAGCGGACACCGGGGAGCTGTTTTTT; cdr3_aa: CARVADTGELFF
clone_size: -; v_call: TRBV6-1; d_call: -; j_call: TRBJ1-3; cdr3_nt: TGTGCCAGCAGTGAAGCGCTAAGAGGCTCCTCTGGAAACACCATATATTTT; cdr3_aa: CASSEALRGSSGNTIYF
clone_size: -; v_call: TRBV10-2; d_call: -; j_call: TRBJ2-7; cdr3_nt: TGCGCCAGCAGTGAGGGCAGCGGTTCCTACGAGCAGTACTTC; cdr3_aa: CASSEGSGSYEQYF
clone_size: -; v_call: TRBV29-1; d_call: -; j_call: TRBJ1-2; cdr3_nt: TGCAGCGTTGATGAGGCGAAGGACAGAGCTAACTATGGCTACACCTTC; cdr3_aa: CSVDEAKDRANYGYTF
clone_size: -; v_call: TRBV10-3; d_call: -; j_call: TRBJ2-7; cdr3_nt: TGTGCCATCACCAGAGACCCGAGCGCCTACGAGCAGTACTTC; cdr3_aa: CAITRDPSAYEQYF
clone_size: -; v_call: TRBV6-1; d_call: -; j_call: TRBJ1-5; cdr3_nt: TGTGCCAGCAGTGAACCTGAGGGCGGTCAGCCCCAGCATTTT; cdr3_aa: CASSEPEGGQPQHF
clone_size: -; v_call: TRBV25-1; d_call: TRBD2; j_call: TRBJ2-5; cdr3_nt: TGTGCCAGCAGTGACCCCCGCCCTGGGGGGGTAGAAGAGACCCAGTACTTC; cdr3_aa: CASSDPRPGGVEETQYF
clone_size: -; v_call: TRBV5-5; d_call: -; j_call: TRBJ2-7; cdr3_nt: TGTGCCAGCAGCTCATACAGGGAGGGCTACGAGCAGTACTTC; cdr3_aa: CASSSYREGYEQYF
clone_size: -; v_call: TRBV23-1; d_call: -; j_call: TRBJ1-2; cdr3_nt: TGCGCCAGCAGTCGGAGACTCCTACTATTGAGCTACACCTTC; cdr3_aa: CASSRRLLLLSYTF
clone_size: once; v_call: TRBV9; d_call: TRBD2; j_call: TRBJ2-1; cdr3_nt: TGTGCCAGCAGCGTAGTTGGGACTAGCGGGAACGAGCAGTTCTTC; cdr3_aa: CASSVVGTSGNEQFF
clone_size: -; v_call: TRBV19; d_call: -; j_call: TRBJ2-3; cdr3_nt: TGTGCCAGTAGTAGCAGGGCAGATACGCAGTATTTT; cdr3_aa: CASSSRADTQYF
clone_size: -; v_call: TRBV9; d_call: -; j_call: TRBJ2-7; cdr3_nt: TGTGCCAGCAGCGTAGGACTCGACCTCTACGAGCAGTACTTC; cdr3_aa: CASSVGLDLYEQYF
clone_size: -; v_call: TRBV5-1; d_call: -; j_call: TRBJ2-2; cdr3_nt: TGCGCCAGCAGCTTGGGAAGCGGCACCGGGGAGCTGTTTTTT; cdr3_aa: CASSLGSGTGELFF
clone_size: few; v_call: TRBV9; d_call: -; j_call: TRBJ1-6; cdr3_nt: TGTGCCAGCAGCGCACAGACAGGACTCGGACTTAATTCACCCCTCCACTTT; cdr3_aa: CASSAQTGLGLNSPLHF
clone_size: -; v_call: TRBV4-1; d_call: -; j_call: TRBJ2-1; cdr3_nt: TGCGCCAGCAGCCAAGATCTTCGGAGGGGTGAGCAGTTCTTC; cdr3_aa: CASSQDLRRGEQFF
clone_size: -; v_call: TRBV28; d_call: TRBD2; j_call: TRBJ2-7; cdr3_nt: TGTGCCAGCCTCCCCTTTTTATCGTGGACTAGCTTTGGCGAGCAGTACTTC; cdr3_aa: CASLPFLSWTSFGEQYF
clone_size: -; v_call: TRBV2; d_call: -; j_call: TRBJ2-7; cdr3_nt: TGTGCCAGCACGAACAGCTACTACGAGCAGTACTTC; cdr3_aa: CASTNSYYEQYF
clone_size: -; v_call: TRBV13; d_call: -; j_call: TRBJ2-2; cdr3_nt: TGTGCCAGCAGCCCGGTCAGCTTCGGGGGGGAGCTGTTTTTT; cdr3_aa: CASSPVSFGGELFF
clone_size: -; v_call: TRBV7-3; d_call: TRBD2; j_call: TRBJ2-1; cdr3_nt: TGTGCCAGCAGCTCCGGACTAGCGGGGCGGGAGTTCTTC; cdr3_aa: CASSSGLAGREFF
clone_size: once; v_call: TRBV9; d_call: -; j_call: TRBJ2-1; cdr3_nt: TGTGCCAGCAGCGTGACAGGTTCCGGTGAGCAGTTCTTC; cdr3_aa: CASSVTGSGEQFF
clone_size: -; v_call: TRBV9; d_call: TRBD1; j_call: TRBJ1-1; cdr3_nt: TGTGCCAGCAGCCAGGGGGCAAAGACTTTCTTT; cdr3_aa: CASSQGAKTFF
clone_size: -; v_call: TRBV28; d_call: -; j_call: TRBJ2-3; cdr3_nt: TGTGCCAGCAGTCCCGGGAGCGCGCGGGGCACAGATACGCAGTATTTT; cdr3_aa: CASSPGSARGTDTQYF
clone_size: -; v_call: TRBV29-1; d_call: -; j_call: TRBJ2-1; cdr3_nt: TGCAGCGTCTGGAGCAGGGGTGGCAATGAGCAGTTCTTC; cdr3_aa: CSVWSRGGNEQFF
clone_size: -; v_call: TRBV7-2; d_call: TRBD1; j_call: TRBJ1-5; cdr3_nt: TGTGCCAGCAGTTCCTGGACAGGGGGCGCGGATCAGCCCCAGCATTTT; cdr3_aa: CASSSWTGGADQPQHF
clone_size: -; v_call: TRBV5-6; d_call: -; j_call: TRBJ2-1; cdr3_nt: TGTGCCAGCAGCTTGATGCCGGGGGAGCAGTTCTTC; cdr3_aa: CASSLMPGEQFF
clone_size: -; v_call: TRBV12-5; d_call: -; j_call: TRBJ2-1; cdr3_nt: TGTGCTAGTGAACAGACAGGCCACAATGAGCAGTTCTTC; cdr3_aa: CASEQTGHNEQFF
clone_size: -; v_call: TRBV5-4; d_call: TRBD2; j_call: TRBJ2-5; cdr3_nt: TGTGCCAGCAGCTCGGGACTAGCGGGGGGGGAGACCCAGTACTTC; cdr3_aa: CASSSGLAGGETQYF
clone_size: -; v_call: TRBV10-2; d_call: -; j_call: TRBJ2-7; cdr3_nt: TGCGCCAGCAGTGAGGGGGGCCCCGACAACGAGCAGTACTTC; cdr3_aa: CASSEGGPDNEQYF
clone_size: -; v_call: TRBV27; d_call: -; j_call: TRBJ1-2; cdr3_nt: TGTGCCAGCAGTTTAACCGGCAGGGCATCTTATGGCTACACCTTC; cdr3_aa: CASSLTGRASYGYTF
clone_size: -; v_call: TRBV4-1; d_call: -; j_call: TRBJ1-3; cdr3_nt: TGCGCCAGCAGCCAAGACAGTCTCTCTGGAAACACCATATATTTT; cdr3_aa: CASSQDSLSGNTIYF
clone_size: -; v_call: TRBV6-6; d_call: -; j_call: TRBJ1-4; cdr3_nt: TGTGCCAGCAGTTACAGAGGGTCGGATGAAAAACTGTTTTTT; cdr3_aa: CASSYRGSDEKLFF
clone_size: -; v_call: TRBV7-9; d_call: -; j_call: TRBJ1-4; cdr3_nt: TGTGCCAGCAGCCACCTAGGGAGTGATGAAAAACTGTTTTTT; cdr3_aa: CASSHLGSDEKLFF
clone_size: -; v_call: TRBV4-3; d_call: -; j_call: TRBJ1-3; cdr3_nt: TGCGCCAGCAGCCAAGATGAGGCGCGCTCTGGAAACACCATATATTTT; cdr3_aa: CASSQDEARSGNTIYF
clone_size: -; v_call: TRBV5-1; d_call: TRBD1; j_call: TRBJ1-1; cdr3_nt: TGCGCCAGCAGCTTGCCCTGGACAGGGGACACTGAAGCTTTCTTT; cdr3_aa: CASSLPWTGDTEAFF
clone_size: -; v_call: TRBV7-9; d_call: TRBD1; j_call: TRBJ2-3; cdr3_nt: TGTGCCAGCAGCCCGAATGACAGGGGACAGTCTAGCACAGATACGCAGTATTTT; cdr3_aa: CASSPNDRGQSSTDTQYF
clone_size: -; v_call: TRBV28; d_call: TRBD1; j_call: TRBJ1-2; cdr3_nt: TGTGCCAGCGAAGACAGGGAAGACTATGGCTACACCTTC; cdr3_aa: CASEDREDYGYTF
clone_size: -; v_call: TRBV27; d_call: -; j_call: TRBJ2-1; cdr3_nt: TGTGCCAGCAGTTTATGGCGGGGCCTCTACGATGAGCAGTTCTTC; cdr3_aa: CASSLWRGLYDEQFF
clone_size: -; v_call: TRBV4-1; d_call: TRBD2; j_call: TRBJ2-1; cdr3_nt: TGCGCCAGCAGCCAAGAGGTAGCGGGGGGCTACAATGAGCAGTTCTTC; cdr3_aa: CASSQEVAGGYNEQFF
clone_size: -; v_call: TRBV27; d_call: TRBD1; j_call: TRBJ2-7; cdr3_nt: TGTGCCAGCAGTCCCTCGGGACAGGCCTACGAGCAGTACTTC; cdr3_aa: CASSPSGQAYEQYF
clone_size: -; v_call: TRBV14; d_call: -; j_call: TRBJ2-3; cdr3_nt: TGTGCCAGCAGCCTCCGAGACAGACGTACAGATACGCAGTATTTT; cdr3_aa: CASSLRDRRTDTQYF
clone_size: -; v_call: TRBV12-1; d_call: -; j_call: TRBJ2-1; cdr3_nt: TGTGCCAGCAGCCCCCAGGGGGCTAGCGGGGAAAGAAGTAATGAGCAGTTCTTC; cdr3_aa: CASSPQGASGERSNEQFF
clone_size: once; v_call: TRBV29-1; d_call: TRBD2; j_call: TRBJ2-5; cdr3_nt: TGCAGCGTCCCTTGGGACGGGACTAGACACCAAGAGACCCAGTACTTC; cdr3_aa: CSVPWDGTRHQETQYF
clone_size: -; v_call: TRBV25-1; d_call: -; j_call: TRBJ1-1; cdr3_nt: TGTGCCAGCAGTGAGGGCGGGTCTGAAGCTTTCTTT; cdr3_aa: CASSEGGSEAFF
clone_size: once; v_call: TRBV7-9; d_call: -; j_call: TRBJ2-1; cdr3_nt: TGTGCCAGCAGTTTAGTGACTAGTCCGGGCAATGAGCAGTTCTTC; cdr3_aa: CASSLVTSPGNEQFF
clone_size: once; v_call: TRBV14; d_call: -; j_call: TRBJ1-1; cdr3_nt: TGTGCCAGCAGCCAAGAAGGGGCCACTGAAGCTTTCTTT; cdr3_aa: CASSQEGATEAFF
clone_size: -; v_call: TRBV5-4; d_call: TRBD1; j_call: TRBJ1-1; cdr3_nt: TGTGCCAGCAGCTTGAACAGGGGCGTTGAAGCTTTCTTT; cdr3_aa: CASSLNRGVEAFF
clone_size: -; v_call: TRBV5-1; d_call: TRBD2; j_call: TRBJ2-1; cdr3_nt: TGCGCCAGCAGCCCCAGGACTAGGGTGGATGAGCAGTTCTTC; cdr3_aa: CASSPRTRVDEQFF